This T cell receptor beta chain was profiled in a study of siplizumab effects on memory and regulatory T cells. CDR3 length equals 12 residues. The ends were cut back, 5 bases at V and 0 bases at J, with 5 bases in the middle. Germline V gene lookup returns CDR1 LGHNT and CDR2 FRNRAP. Worth noting for this clone: Its antigen remains unidentified.

Study-level results: Left unconfirmed was the suppressive function of proliferating Tregs from siplizumab cultures. The authors mapped only a minor fraction of alloreactive clones to unstimulated subsets. Versus less than 35% in controls, the mappable alloreactive CD4+ clones averaged nearly 70% Treg-derived with siplizumab. The naive T cell population seemed more diverse than memory cells and seemed a major contributor to the alloresponse.

Repertoires were generated with immunoSEQ multiplex PCR, while TCRdb's copy carries only in-frame clones and drops some. Of roughly 64,000 clones listed, about 96% were seen once; the top ten hold about 0.095%. This sequence was found in a human donor in good health. The chain has TRBV12-5 and TRBJ2-7; D ambiguous. The sequenced sample was naive CD8+ T cells sorted from blood. CDR3 residues: CASGPLSYEQYF. For the CDR3, the DNA is TGTGCTAGTGGTCCCCTCTCCTACGAGCAGTACTTC.